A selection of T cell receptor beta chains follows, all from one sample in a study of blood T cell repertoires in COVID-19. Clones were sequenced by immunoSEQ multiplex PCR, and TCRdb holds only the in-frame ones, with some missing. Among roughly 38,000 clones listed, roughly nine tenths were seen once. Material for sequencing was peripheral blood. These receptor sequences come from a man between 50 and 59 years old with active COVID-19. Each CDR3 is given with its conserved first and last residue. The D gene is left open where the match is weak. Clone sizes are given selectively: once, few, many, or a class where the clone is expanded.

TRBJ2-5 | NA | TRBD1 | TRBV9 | CASSGWGQGVETQYF | TGTGCCAGCAGCGGATGGGGACAGGGCGTAGAGACCCAGTACTTC
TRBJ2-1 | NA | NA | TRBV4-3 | CASSQQYKSSYNEQFF | TGCGCCAGCAGCCAACAATATAAGAGCTCCTACAATGAGCAGTTCTTC
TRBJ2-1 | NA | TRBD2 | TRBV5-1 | CASSLSGGGAYNEQFF | TGCGCCAGCAGCTTGTCTGGCGGGGGGGCCTACAATGAGCAGTTCTTC
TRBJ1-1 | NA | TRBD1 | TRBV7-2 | CASRTNRGSMNTEAFF | TGTGCCAGCAGGACCAACAGGGGGAGTATGAACACTGAAGCTTTCTTT
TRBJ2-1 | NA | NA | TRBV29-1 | CSVGTGESSYNEQFF | TGCAGCGTGGGGACGGGAGAGAGCTCCTACAATGAGCAGTTCTTC
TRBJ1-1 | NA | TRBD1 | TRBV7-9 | CASSGQGGTEAFF | TGTGCCAGCAGTGGACAGGGTGGCACTGAAGCTTTCTTT
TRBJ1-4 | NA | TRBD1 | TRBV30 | CAWRTTGINEKLFF | TGTGCCTGGAGGACGACAGGGATTAATGAAAAACTGTTTTTT
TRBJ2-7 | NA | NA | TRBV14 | CASSHPGREQYF | TGTGCCAGCAGCCACCCGGGTAGGGAGCAGTACTTC
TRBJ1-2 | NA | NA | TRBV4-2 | CASSQAPGTSYGYTF | TGTGCCAGCAGCCAAGCGCCCGGGACAAGCTATGGCTACACCTTC
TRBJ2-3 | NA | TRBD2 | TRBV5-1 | CASSPGLAVDTQYF | TGCGCCAGCAGCCCTGGACTAGCAGTAGATACGCAGTATTTT
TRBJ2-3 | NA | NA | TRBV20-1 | CSASRSPSGDTQYF | TGCAGTGCTAGTAGATCCCCTTCAGGAGATACGCAGTATTTT
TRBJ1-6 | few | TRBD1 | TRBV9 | CASSATGGRNSPLHF | TGTGCCAGCAGCGCCACAGGGGGTAGGAATTCACCCCTCCACTTT
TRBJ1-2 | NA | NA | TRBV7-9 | CASTSSPGNYGYTF | TGTGCCAGCACCTCAAGCCCGGGAAATTATGGCTACACCTTC
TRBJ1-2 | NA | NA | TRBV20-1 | CSAIPYYGYTF | TGCAGTGCTATTCCGTACTATGGCTACACCTTC
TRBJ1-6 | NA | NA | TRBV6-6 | CASSLHNSPLHF | TGTGCCAGCAGCCTACATAATTCACCCCTCCACTTT
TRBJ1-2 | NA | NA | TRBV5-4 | CASSPGVNYGYTF | TGTGCCAGCAGCCCCGGGGTTAACTATGGCTACACCTTC
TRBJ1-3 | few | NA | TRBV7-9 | CASSPRGAARDTIYF | TGTGCCAGCAGCCCCCGCGGCGCCGCGAGGGACACCATATATTTT
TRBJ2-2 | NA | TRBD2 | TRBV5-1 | CASSSGLSGISNTGELFF | TGCGCCAGCAGCTCTGGACTAAGCGGGATATCGAACACCGGGGAGCTGTTTTTT
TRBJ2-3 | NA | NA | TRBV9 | CASSVRGTGTDTQYF | TGTGCCAGCAGCGTACGGGGAACAGGCACAGATACGCAGTATTTT
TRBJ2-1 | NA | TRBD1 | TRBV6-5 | CASRAGGSYNEQFF | TGTGCCAGCAGAGCAGGGGGATCCTACAATGAGCAGTTCTTC
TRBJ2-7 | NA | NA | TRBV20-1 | CSAARDEQYF | TGCAGTGCGGCCCGGGACGAGCAGTACTTC
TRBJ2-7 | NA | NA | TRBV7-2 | CASSLTKTYEQYF | TGTGCCAGCAGCTTAACTAAAACCTACGAGCAGTACTTC
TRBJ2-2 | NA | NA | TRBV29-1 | CSVVKGIGGELFF | TGCAGCGTTGTTAAGGGGATCGGCGGGGAGCTGTTTTTT
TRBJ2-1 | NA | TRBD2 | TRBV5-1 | CASSSMAGTSGRNYNEQFF | TGCGCCAGCAGCTCGATGGCCGGGACTAGCGGGAGGAATTACAATGAGCAGTTCTTC
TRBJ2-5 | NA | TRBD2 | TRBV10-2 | CASGSGRQETQYF | TGCGCCAGCGGCAGCGGGAGGCAAGAGACCCAGTACTTC
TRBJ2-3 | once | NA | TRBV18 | CASSPGADTQYF | TGTGCCAGCTCACCGGGCGCAGATACGCAGTATTTT
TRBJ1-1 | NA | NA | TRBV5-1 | CASSSEGGAEAFF | TGCGCCAGCAGCTCGGAAGGGGGGGCTGAAGCTTTCTTT
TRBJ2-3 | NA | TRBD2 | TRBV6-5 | CASTTSGGATDTQYF | TGTGCCAGCACTACTAGCGGGGGGGCCACAGATACGCAGTATTTT
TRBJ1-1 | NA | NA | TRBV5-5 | CASSVQSNTEAFF | TGTGCCAGCAGCGTTCAGTCGAACACTGAAGCTTTCTTT
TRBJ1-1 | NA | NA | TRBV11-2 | CASSVRQDTEAFF | TGTGCCAGCAGCGTGCGACAGGATACTGAAGCTTTCTTT
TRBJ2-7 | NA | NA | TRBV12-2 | CASRLDAWLGYEQYF | TGTGCAAGTCGCTTAGACGCGTGGCTAGGCTACGAGCAGTACTTC
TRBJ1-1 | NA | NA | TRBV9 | CASSPQTDINTEAFF | TGTGCCAGCAGCCCGCAGACAGATATTAACACTGAAGCTTTCTTT
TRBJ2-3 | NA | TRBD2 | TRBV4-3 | CASSQDPSGGGTDTQYF | TGCGCCAGCAGCCAAGATCCTAGCGGGGGTGGTACAGATACGCAGTATTTT
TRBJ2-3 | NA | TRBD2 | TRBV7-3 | CASSSGGPGTDTQYF | TGTGCCAGCAGCTCGGGGGGGCCGGGCACAGATACGCAGTATTTT
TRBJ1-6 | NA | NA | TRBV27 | CASSLIREPNSPLHF | TGTGCCAGCAGTCTAATCCGGGAGCCTAATTCACCCCTCCACTTT
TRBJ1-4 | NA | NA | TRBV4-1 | CASSPSETADEKLFF | TGCGCCAGCAGTCCCTCCGAGACAGCCGATGAAAAACTGTTTTTT
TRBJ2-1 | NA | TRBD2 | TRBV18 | CASSRTGRAVNNEQFF | TGTGCCAGCTCACGAACCGGGAGGGCCGTCAACAATGAGCAGTTCTTC
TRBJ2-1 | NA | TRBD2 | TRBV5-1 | CASSPTSASFSNEQFF | TGCGCCAGCAGCCCGACTAGCGCCTCCTTTTCCAATGAGCAGTTCTTC
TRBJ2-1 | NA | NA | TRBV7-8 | CASSLAISYNEQFF | TGTGCCAGCAGCTTAGCCATCTCCTACAATGAGCAGTTCTTC
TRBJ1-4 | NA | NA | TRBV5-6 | CASSPGRVEKLFF | TGTGCCAGCAGCCCGGGAAGAGTTGAAAAACTGTTTTTT
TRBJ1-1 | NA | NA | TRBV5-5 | CASSFTGYTEAFF | TGTGCCAGCAGCTTTACAGGGTACACTGAAGCTTTCTTT
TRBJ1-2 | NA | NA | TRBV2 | CASSELRLGHGYTF | TGTGCCAGCAGTGAACTCCGTCTGGGGCATGGCTACACCTTC
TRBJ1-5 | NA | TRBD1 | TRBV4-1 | CASSQTDRGTQPQHF | TGCGCCAGCAGCCAAACGGACAGGGGCACTCAGCCCCAGCATTTT
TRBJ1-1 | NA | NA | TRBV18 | CASSPGQNTEAFF | TGTGCCAGCTCCCCGGGACAGAACACTGAAGCTTTCTTT
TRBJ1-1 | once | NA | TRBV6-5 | CASTAWRSGTEAFF | TGTGCCAGCACCGCATGGAGGAGCGGCACTGAAGCTTTCTTT
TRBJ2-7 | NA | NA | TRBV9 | CASSVGGQSTYEQYF | TGTGCCAGCAGCGTAGGGGGACAAAGTACCTACGAGCAGTACTTC
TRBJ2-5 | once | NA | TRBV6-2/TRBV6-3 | CASSSVPQETQYF | TGTGCCAGCAGTTCCGTCCCGCAAGAGACCCAGTACTTC
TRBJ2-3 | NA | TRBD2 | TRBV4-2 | CASSQESVAGTRSDTQYF | TGTGCCAGCAGCCAAGAATCGGTCGCGGGGACTAGATCAGATACGCAGTATTTT
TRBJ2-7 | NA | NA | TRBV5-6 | CASSFHSGYEQYF | TGTGCCAGCAGCTTCCATAGCGGCTACGAGCAGTACTTC
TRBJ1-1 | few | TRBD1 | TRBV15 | CATSRDHGTDIAFF | TGTGCCACCAGCAGAGACCATGGGACAGACATAGCTTTCTTT
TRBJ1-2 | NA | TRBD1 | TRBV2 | CASTFGGTGSGYTF | TGTGCCAGCACATTTGGGGGGACAGGGAGCGGCTACACCTTC
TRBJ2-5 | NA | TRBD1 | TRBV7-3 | CASSLIGGTGETQYF | TGTGCCAGCAGCTTAATTGGAGGGACAGGGGAGACCCAGTACTTC
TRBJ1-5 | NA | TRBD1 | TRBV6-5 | CASSWTGIGQPQHF | TGTGCCAGCAGTTGGACAGGGATCGGACAGCCCCAGCATTTT
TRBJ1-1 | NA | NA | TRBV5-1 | CASSPLGGPTEAFF | TGCGCCAGCAGTCCGCTGGGGGGGCCCACTGAAGCTTTCTTT
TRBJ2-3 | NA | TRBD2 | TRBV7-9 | CASSLVLAGTDTQYF | TGTGCCAGCAGCTTAGTCCTAGCGGGCACAGATACGCAGTATTTT
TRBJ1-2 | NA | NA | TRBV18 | CASSPTSDSQSNYGYTF | TGTGCCAGCTCACCCACCTCAGACAGCCAATCGAACTATGGCTACACCTTC
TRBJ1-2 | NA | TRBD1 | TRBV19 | CASSGTGGLENYGYTF | TGTGCCAGTAGTGGGACAGGGGGACTCGAGAACTATGGCTACACCTTC
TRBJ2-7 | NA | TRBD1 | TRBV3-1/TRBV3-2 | CASSYGTGGYEQYF | TGTGCCAGCAGCTACGGGACAGGGGGCTACGAGCAGTACTTC
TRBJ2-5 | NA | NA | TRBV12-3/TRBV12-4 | CASSFPSQETQYF | TGTGCCAGCAGTTTCCCGTCTCAAGAGACCCAGTACTTC
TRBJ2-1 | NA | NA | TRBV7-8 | CASSAQVVGEQFF | TGTGCCAGCAGCGCCCAGGTGGTAGGTGAGCAGTTCTTC